This T cell receptor beta chain was recorded in a study of T-cell reconstitution after alpha-beta-depleted transplantation in children. The TCRbeta library incorporated unique molecular identifiers. TCRdb processed the PCR reads anew with MiXCR; each CDR3 protein has one entry. In the table there are over 300,000 distinct CDR3 sequences, about a tenth of which are singletons. Sequenced material: PBMCs from the stem cell graft donor, taken from the stem cell graft. This sequence originates from a human donor who donated a stem cell graft to a child with acute lymphoblastic leukemia.

Here the CDR3 DNA reads TGCAGCGTGGAGACAGATAGCAATCAGCCCCAGCATTTT. Translated, it gives CSVETDSNQPQHF. This chain links TRBV29-1 with TRBJ1-5; possible D gene TRBD1, 5 bases. V shed 6 bases and J shed 0 bases, with 9 bases lying between them. Germline CDR1 and CDR2: SQVTM and ANQGSEA. The CDR3 contains 13 residues.